Following are 13 T cell receptor beta chains from one sample sequenced in a study of blood T cell repertoires in COVID-19. Clones were sequenced by immunoSEQ multiplex PCR, and TCRdb holds only the in-frame ones, with some missing. The sample has over 95,000 clones, roughly 91% seen once. Sequenced material: peripheral blood. Receptor source: a human donor with acute or convalescent COVID-19. The donor label of this sample is uncertain.

The genes are TRBV7-8 and TRBJ2-1; 10 bases are shared with TRBD2. The CDR3 is 17 residues long. Trimming cost V 7 bases and J 0 bases; bases outside gene matches: 9. CDR1 and CDR2 (germline): SGHVS, FQNEAQ. The CDR3 DNA follows: TGTGCCAGCACAGAGACTAGCGGGCCCCACTCCTACAATGAGCAGTTCTTC. The encoded protein is CASTETSGPHSYNEQFF.

The chain links TRBV7-2 to TRBJ2-5, with TRBD2 identical over 8 bases. V dropped 3 bases and J dropped 3; count of bases not matched to a gene: 6. There are 15 residues in the CDR3. CDR1 is SGHTA, CDR2 FQGNSA, per germline. CDR3 nucleotide sequence: TGTGCCAGCAGCTTTCAAGCGGGAGACGAAGAGACCCAGTACTTC. Protein: CASSFQAGDEETQYF. The entire variable domain, with the rest obtained from reference TRBV7-2 and TRBJ2-5, is as follows: GAGVSQSPSNKVTEKGKDVELRCDPISGHTALYWYRQSLGQGLEFLIYFQGNSAPDKSGLPSDRFSAERTGGSVSTLTIQRTQQEDSAVYLCASSFQAGDEETQYFGPGTRLLVL.

The chain couples TRBV11-1 to TRBJ2-2, with 12 bases fitting TRBD2. Germline V CDR1 and CDR2: SGHAT, FQDESV (reference sequence). The CDR3 is made up of 16 amino acids. J lost 0 bases, V lost 5 bases, and 1 base had no gene match. As DNA, the CDR3 is TGTGCCAGCAGCGGGACTAGCGGGCCGAACACCGGGGAGCTGTTTTTT. It yields the protein CASSGTSGPNTGELFF.

A single count supports this clone. CDR3 in DNA: TGTGCCAGCAGAATGCGACTAGCGGGAGGGAGGAGGCAAGAGACCCAGTACTTC. Protein sequence: CASRMRLAGGRRQETQYF. J is TRBJ2-5 and V is TRBV28; TRBD2 matches at 14 bases. This CDR3 has 18 amino acids. The V gene end was trimmed by 6 bases and the J gene end by 2 bases; junction bases not matched to a gene: 11. CDR1 is MDHEN, CDR2 SYDVKM, per germline.

The J gene is TRBJ1-5, the V gene TRBV6-6; TRBD1 might be the D (6 bases). Germline lookup yields CDR1 MNHNY and CDR2 SVGAGI (reference sequence). This CDR3 spans 13 amino acids. V gave up 6 bases and J gave up 4 bases, with 10 bases separating them. The CDR3 loop reads CASRTGLNQPQHF. The CDR3 DNA reads as TGTGCCAGCAGAACAGGGTTAAATCAGCCCCAGCATTTT.

This chain uses TRBV27 with TRBJ1-1, with D possibly TRBD1 on 5 matching bases. V was shortened by 3 bases and J by 1 base, with 12 bases between the two germline ends. The CDR3 contains 15 residues. The germline gives CDR1 MNHEY, CDR2 SMNVEV (reference sequence). CDR3 protein: CASSLGQGRNTEAFF. The CDR3 bases are TGTGCCAGCAGTTTGGGGCAGGGCCGGAACACTGAAGCTTTCTTT.

The chain has TRBV9 and TRBJ1-2; D may be TRBD1 (6 bases). Deletions cut 4 bases from V and 6 bases from J, with 13 bases between. CDR3 length: 13 amino acids. Per the germline V gene, CDR1 is SGDLS and CDR2 is YYNGEE. This CDR3 reads CASSRRGFDGYTF. The CDR3 DNA is TGTGCCAGCAGCAGAAGGGGGTTCGATGGCTACACCTTC.

The chain combines TRBV19 with TRBJ1-2; 7 nucleotides line up with TRBD1. The J segment lost 7 bases and the V segment lost 7 bases, leaving 6 bases of the junction unmatched. Germline V gives CDR1 LNHDA, CDR2 SQIVND (reference sequence). The CDR3 spans 12 residues. The CDR3 region has the DNA TGTGCCAGTAATGCGGGACAGCTTGGCTACACCTTC. This encodes CASNAGQLGYTF.

The J gene is TRBJ2-3, the V gene TRBV6-6; D is ambiguous. The CDR3 sequence is 13 residues long. Germline V gene data show CDR1 as MNHNY and CDR2 as SVGAGI (reference sequence). Trimming shortened V by 4 bases and J by 2 bases, and 7 bases separated the two germline ends. The CDR3, as DNA: TGTGCCAGCAGTTTCCTTAACACAGATACGCAGTATTTT. Protein product: CASSFLNTDTQYF.

This clone was seen a handful of times. V gene TRBV9 combines with J gene TRBJ2-1, with TRBD2 as a possible D gene (6 bases). V was trimmed by 4 bases and J by 0 bases, leaving 26 bases between them. This CDR3 has 20 amino acids. The germline CDR1 and CDR2 sequences are SGDLS and YYNGEE. CDR3 DNA: TGTGCCAGCAGCCCCTCTCTCTTCGTAATGGAGGGTCGCTCCTACAATGAGCAGTTCTTC. It encodes CASSPSLFVMEGRSYNEQFF.

A single count supports this clone. The V call is TRBV10-3, the J call TRBJ2-5, with 7 bases fitting TRBD1. Germline CDR1 ENHRY, CDR2 SYGVKD. Trimming removed 4 bases from V and 1 base from J; junction bases left unmatched: 0. CDR3 size: 13 residues. The CDR3 region is CAISGTGQETQYF. In DNA, the CDR3 is TGTGCCATCAGTGGGACAGGCCAAGAGACCCAGTACTTC.

The rearrangement links TRBV3-1 (or the pseudogene TRBV3-2) to TRBJ2-1; TRBD2 matches 8 bases. The V gene's germline CDR1 is LGHDT and CDR2 YNNKEL (reference sequence). CDR3 length: 13 amino acids. The V and J ends lost 8 bases and 6 bases, in that order; junction bases with no gene match: 6. This chain's CDR3 is CASGGTRGNEQFF. The DNA for the CDR3 is TGTGCCAGCGGTGGGACTAGGGGCAATGAGCAGTTCTTC.

CDR3 residues: CSARLQETQYF. CDR3 DNA sequence: TGCAGTGCCAGACTACAAGAGACCCAGTACTTC. The chain employs TRBV20-1 and TRBJ2-5; the D gene is possibly TRBD2 (5 bases). Trimming removed 6 bases from V and 2 bases from J, with 7 bases in between. The CDR3 covers 11 residues. CDR1 and CDR2 from the germline V gene are DFQATT and SNEGSKA (reference sequence).